Listed below are T cell receptor beta chains from one sample, sequenced in a study of blood T cell repertoires in COVID-19. The method was immunoSEQ multiplex PCR; TCRdb's version includes in-frame clones alone and lacks a portion of them. The data show some 200,000 clones, 65% to 90% seen once. Source material: peripheral blood. All receptors come from a woman in her seventies with COVID-19, enrolled during active disease. The CDR3 runs from the conserved cysteine through the conserved F or W. The order of the fields is D gene, V gene, J gene, clone size, CDR3 protein, CDR3 DNA. The D gene is left open where the match is weak. Clone size is not always given. Where it is, it says once, few, many or a class for expanded clones.

D gene: -; V gene: TRBV30; J gene: TRBJ1-1; clone size: -; CDR3 protein: CAWSVEVLANTEAFF; CDR3 DNA: TGTGCCTGGAGTGTAGAGGTCTTAGCGAACACTGAAGCTTTCTTT
D gene: -; V gene: TRBV7-9; J gene: TRBJ1-4; clone size: once; CDR3 protein: CASSLVGQGDEKLFF; CDR3 DNA: TGTGCCAGCAGCTTAGTGGGGCAGGGTGATGAAAAACTGTTTTTT
D gene: -; V gene: TRBV11-2; J gene: TRBJ2-7; clone size: once; CDR3 protein: CASRQQNEQYF; CDR3 DNA: TGTGCCAGCAGGCAACAGAACGAGCAGTACTTC
D gene: -; V gene: TRBV28; J gene: TRBJ1-1; clone size: -; CDR3 protein: CASAGSRGSYTEAFF; CDR3 DNA: TGTGCCAGCGCAGGATCCCGGGGTAGTTACACTGAAGCTTTCTTT
D gene: -; V gene: TRBV7-7; J gene: TRBJ2-5; clone size: -; CDR3 protein: CASSPGQQETQYF; CDR3 DNA: TGTGCTAGCAGCCCAGGACAGCAAGAGACCCAGTACTTC
D gene: -; V gene: TRBV7-8; J gene: TRBJ2-3; clone size: -; CDR3 protein: CASTTGLRTDTQYF; CDR3 DNA: TGTGCCAGCACCACGGGGTTAAGGACAGATACGCAGTATTTT
D gene: -; V gene: TRBV6-2/TRBV6-3; J gene: TRBJ2-5; clone size: -; CDR3 protein: CASSYSPDLAGQETQYF; CDR3 DNA: TGTGCCAGCAGTTACTCCCCCGACCTAGCAGGACAAGAGACCCAGTACTTC
D gene: -; V gene: TRBV11-3; J gene: TRBJ1-2; clone size: -; CDR3 protein: CASSLEFDNGYTF; CDR3 DNA: TGTGCCAGCAGCTTAGAATTTGACAATGGCTACACCTTC
D gene: TRBD2; V gene: TRBV5-8; J gene: TRBJ2-5; clone size: -; CDR3 protein: CASSLERGGRETQYF; CDR3 DNA: TGTGCCAGCAGCTTGGAGCGGGGGGGCCGGGAGACCCAGTACTTC
D gene: -; V gene: TRBV4-2; J gene: TRBJ1-4; clone size: -; CDR3 protein: CASSQDRTNEKLFF; CDR3 DNA: TGTGCCAGCAGCCAAGATCGAACTAATGAAAAACTGTTTTTT
D gene: TRBD1; V gene: TRBV29-1; J gene: TRBJ1-2; clone size: -; CDR3 protein: CSVSSGTGTAGYTF; CDR3 DNA: TGCAGCGTTTCGTCCGGGACAGGAACTGCTGGCTACACCTTC
D gene: -; V gene: TRBV2; J gene: TRBJ2-7; clone size: -; CDR3 protein: CASSGHLEQYF; CDR3 DNA: TGTGCCAGCAGCGGTCACCTCGAGCAGTACTTC
D gene: TRBD1; V gene: TRBV5-6; J gene: TRBJ1-2; clone size: -; CDR3 protein: CASRPGQGAGGYTF; CDR3 DNA: TGTGCCAGCAGACCGGGACAGGGGGCTGGCGGCTACACCTTC
D gene: TRBD1; V gene: TRBV5-1; J gene: TRBJ1-1; clone size: -; CDR3 protein: CASSLAGQGATDEAFF; CDR3 DNA: TGCGCCAGCAGCTTGGCCGGGCAGGGGGCTACCGATGAAGCTTTCTTT
D gene: TRBD1; V gene: TRBV3-1/TRBV3-2; J gene: TRBJ1-2; clone size: -; CDR3 protein: CASRRPGGRDGYTF; CDR3 DNA: TGTGCCAGCAGGCGCCCAGGGGGCCGGGATGGCTACACCTTC
D gene: -; V gene: TRBV5-1; J gene: TRBJ1-1; clone size: -; CDR3 protein: CASSPTRLGDTEAFF; CDR3 DNA: TGCGCCAGCAGCCCCACGAGGTTAGGGGACACTGAAGCTTTCTTT
D gene: -; V gene: TRBV7-2; J gene: TRBJ2-2; clone size: -; CDR3 protein: CASSSLNTGELFF; CDR3 DNA: TGTGCCAGCAGCTCCTTGAACACCGGGGAGCTGTTTTTT
D gene: -; V gene: TRBV7-2; J gene: TRBJ1-4; clone size: once; CDR3 protein: CASSSRRGLNEKLFF; CDR3 DNA: TGTGCCAGCAGCTCTCGTCGGGGACTTAATGAAAAACTGTTTTTT
D gene: TRBD1; V gene: TRBV12-3/TRBV12-4; J gene: TRBJ1-2; clone size: -; CDR3 protein: CASMEQGYGYTF; CDR3 DNA: TGTGCCAGCATGGAACAGGGGTATGGCTACACCTTC
D gene: TRBD2; V gene: TRBV20-1; J gene: TRBJ2-1; clone size: -; CDR3 protein: CSASPLAGVYNEQFF; CDR3 DNA: TGCAGTGCTAGTCCACTAGCGGGAGTTTACAATGAGCAGTTCTTC
D gene: -; V gene: TRBV18; J gene: TRBJ2-1; clone size: -; CDR3 protein: CASSPEAAYNEQFF; CDR3 DNA: TGTGCCAGCTCACCGGAAGCGGCCTACAATGAGCAGTTCTTC
D gene: -; V gene: TRBV6-2/TRBV6-3; J gene: TRBJ1-6; clone size: -; CDR3 protein: CASSWGQGGYSPLHF; CDR3 DNA: TGTGCCAGCAGTTGGGGCCAGGGAGGGTATTCACCCCTCCACTTT
D gene: -; V gene: TRBV6-2/TRBV6-3; J gene: TRBJ1-3; clone size: -; CDR3 protein: CASSTENSGNTIYF; CDR3 DNA: TGTGCCAGCAGTACAGAGAACTCTGGAAACACCATATATTTT
D gene: -; V gene: TRBV14; J gene: TRBJ2-3; clone size: -; CDR3 protein: CASSPGGLGRHTQYF; CDR3 DNA: TGTGCCAGCAGCCCGGGCGGGCTTGGGAGGCATACGCAGTATTTT
D gene: TRBD1; V gene: TRBV2; J gene: TRBJ1-5; clone size: -; CDR3 protein: CASNPGQGHQPQHF; CDR3 DNA: TGTGCCAGTAATCCGGGACAGGGCCATCAGCCCCAGCATTTT
D gene: -; V gene: TRBV6-2/TRBV6-3; J gene: TRBJ1-1; clone size: -; CDR3 protein: CASSYGPLAEAFF; CDR3 DNA: TGTGCCAGCAGTTACGGGCCTCTGGCTGAAGCTTTCTTT
D gene: TRBD2; V gene: TRBV5-1; J gene: TRBJ2-2; clone size: -; CDR3 protein: CASRRGGGENTGELFF; CDR3 DNA: TGCGCCAGCAGACGTGGCGGGGGAGAGAACACCGGGGAGCTGTTTTTT
D gene: -; V gene: TRBV19; J gene: TRBJ2-7; clone size: -; CDR3 protein: CASSKTAPYEQYF; CDR3 DNA: TGTGCCAGTAGTAAAACAGCCCCCTACGAGCAGTACTTC
D gene: -; V gene: TRBV3-1/TRBV3-2; J gene: TRBJ1-2; clone size: -; CDR3 protein: CASSRMVQVDGYTF; CDR3 DNA: TGTGCCAGCAGCCGGATGGTACAGGTTGACGGCTACACCTTC
D gene: TRBD2; V gene: TRBV7-2; J gene: TRBJ2-7; clone size: -; CDR3 protein: CASSLRTSGAYEQYF; CDR3 DNA: TGTGCCAGCAGCCTCCGGACCAGCGGGGCTTACGAGCAGTACTTC
D gene: TRBD2; V gene: TRBV7-2; J gene: TRBJ2-5; clone size: -; CDR3 protein: CASSLSPSGVSRGTQYF; CDR3 DNA: TGTGCCAGCAGCTTATCTCCTAGCGGGGTCTCCCGGGGGACCCAGTACTTC
D gene: -; V gene: TRBV4-1; J gene: TRBJ2-5; clone size: -; CDR3 protein: CASSLLVQETQYF; CDR3 DNA: TGCGCCAGCAGCTTACTCGTTCAAGAGACCCAGTACTTC
D gene: -; V gene: TRBV11-1; J gene: TRBJ2-5; clone size: -; CDR3 protein: CASSFAQETQYF; CDR3 DNA: TGTGCCAGCAGCTTTGCACAGGAGACCCAGTACTTC
D gene: -; V gene: TRBV5-4; J gene: TRBJ2-7; clone size: -; CDR3 protein: CASSLVGEQYF; CDR3 DNA: TGTGCCAGCAGCTTGGTCGGGGAGCAGTACTTC
D gene: TRBD1; V gene: TRBV6-2/TRBV6-3; J gene: TRBJ1-1; clone size: few; CDR3 protein: CASSYRQGWTEAFF; CDR3 DNA: TGTGCCAGCAGTTATCGACAGGGATGGACTGAAGCTTTCTTT
D gene: -; V gene: TRBV6-2/TRBV6-3; J gene: TRBJ1-3; clone size: -; CDR3 protein: CASSPLRATSGNTIYF; CDR3 DNA: TGTGCCAGCAGTCCCCTCAGGGCAACCTCTGGAAACACCATATATTTT
D gene: TRBD1; V gene: TRBV7-6; J gene: TRBJ1-3; clone size: -; CDR3 protein: CASSSAPTGVRNTIYF; CDR3 DNA: TGTGCCAGCAGCTCCGCCCCGACAGGGGTTCGAAACACCATATATTTT
D gene: -; V gene: TRBV28; J gene: TRBJ2-7; clone size: -; CDR3 protein: CASSLLAASSYEQYF; CDR3 DNA: TGTGCCAGCAGTTTATTAGCGGCAAGCTCCTACGAGCAGTACTTC
D gene: -; V gene: TRBV12-5; J gene: TRBJ2-7; clone size: -; CDR3 protein: CASGLVQGTYEQYF; CDR3 DNA: TGTGCTAGTGGTTTGGTACAGGGAACCTACGAGCAGTACTTC
D gene: -; V gene: TRBV5-1; J gene: TRBJ1-3; clone size: -; CDR3 protein: CASSLTRTDSGNTIYF; CDR3 DNA: TGCGCCAGCAGCTTGACAAGAACCGACTCTGGAAACACCATATATTTT
D gene: TRBD1; V gene: TRBV9; J gene: TRBJ2-1; clone size: -; CDR3 protein: CASSVVGQAYNEQFF; CDR3 DNA: TGTGCCAGCAGCGTAGTAGGACAGGCCTACAATGAGCAGTTCTTC
D gene: TRBD1; V gene: TRBV9; J gene: TRBJ1-4; clone size: -; CDR3 protein: CASSVDTGEEVEKLFF; CDR3 DNA: TGTGCCAGCAGCGTAGACACAGGGGAAGAAGTTGAAAAACTGTTTTTT
D gene: TRBD1; V gene: TRBV27; J gene: TRBJ1-1; clone size: few; CDR3 protein: CASSLSLGSGGPTEAFF; CDR3 DNA: TGTGCCAGCAGTTTATCCCTTGGGTCAGGGGGCCCCACTGAAGCTTTCTTT
D gene: -; V gene: TRBV21-1; J gene: TRBJ2-5; clone size: -; CDR3 protein: CASLGRLPKYQETQYF; CDR3 DNA: TGTGCCAGCTTGGGGAGACTACCCAAATACCAAGAGACCCAGTACTTC
D gene: TRBD1; V gene: TRBV27; J gene: TRBJ1-6; clone size: -; CDR3 protein: CASRLTGDYNSPLHF; CDR3 DNA: TGTGCCAGCAGGCTGACAGGGGACTATAATTCACCCCTCCACTTT
D gene: -; V gene: TRBV4-3; J gene: TRBJ1-2; clone size: -; CDR3 protein: CASSQVRQNYGYTF; CDR3 DNA: TGCGCCAGCAGCCAAGTCAGGCAAAACTATGGCTACACCTTC
D gene: TRBD1; V gene: TRBV10-3; J gene: TRBJ1-2; clone size: -; CDR3 protein: CAISEARGQRDGYTF; CDR3 DNA: TGTGCCATCAGTGAGGCCCGGGGACAGAGGGATGGCTACACCTTC
D gene: TRBD2; V gene: TRBV9; J gene: TRBJ2-1; clone size: -; CDR3 protein: CASSPMLTSGDSEQFF; CDR3 DNA: TGTGCCAGCAGCCCCATGCTGACTAGCGGGGACAGTGAGCAGTTCTTC
D gene: -; V gene: TRBV3-1/TRBV3-2; J gene: TRBJ2-1; clone size: -; CDR3 protein: CASSQGSRARGEQFF; CDR3 DNA: TGTGCCAGCAGCCAAGGGTCCAGGGCGCGCGGTGAGCAGTTCTTC
D gene: TRBD1; V gene: TRBV19; J gene: TRBJ1-2; clone size: -; CDR3 protein: CASSIQGATDYGYTF; CDR3 DNA: TGTGCCAGTAGTATACAGGGGGCCACAGACTATGGCTACACCTTC
D gene: -; V gene: TRBV7-3; J gene: TRBJ1-1; clone size: -; CDR3 protein: CASSLEAGGRTEAFF; CDR3 DNA: TGTGCCAGCAGCTTAGAGGCGGGGGGCAGGACTGAAGCTTTCTTT
D gene: -; V gene: TRBV6-5; J gene: TRBJ1-2; clone size: -; CDR3 protein: CASSLTGTLTGYGYTF; CDR3 DNA: TGTGCCAGCAGTTTGACCGGGACACTTACCGGCTATGGCTACACCTTC
D gene: -; V gene: TRBV27; J gene: TRBJ1-4; clone size: -; CDR3 protein: CASSFFSGATNEKLFF; CDR3 DNA: TGTGCCAGCAGTTTCTTTTCGGGGGCAACTAATGAAAAACTGTTTTTT
D gene: -; V gene: TRBV19; J gene: TRBJ1-5; clone size: -; CDR3 protein: CASSSPRGLNQPQHF; CDR3 DNA: TGTGCCAGTAGTAGTCCGCGTGGGCTTAATCAGCCCCAGCATTTT
D gene: -; V gene: TRBV9; J gene: TRBJ1-2; clone size: -; CDR3 protein: CASTLGGGQYGYTF; CDR3 DNA: TGTGCCAGCACCCTAGGGGGGGGCCAATATGGCTACACCTTC
D gene: TRBD1; V gene: TRBV11-3; J gene: TRBJ1-2; clone size: -; CDR3 protein: CASSLDRGQGAYGYTF; CDR3 DNA: TGTGCCAGCAGCTTAGATCGAGGTCAGGGGGCCTATGGCTACACCTTC
D gene: TRBD1; V gene: TRBV19; J gene: TRBJ1-4; clone size: -; CDR3 protein: CASKSQTGAEKLFF; CDR3 DNA: TGTGCCAGTAAGTCCCAGACAGGGGCTGAAAAACTGTTTTTT
D gene: -; V gene: TRBV6-5; J gene: TRBJ2-7; clone size: -; CDR3 protein: CASSYAETGTAYEQYF; CDR3 DNA: TGTGCCAGCAGTTACGCCGAAACCGGGACTGCCTACGAGCAGTACTTC
D gene: -; V gene: TRBV18; J gene: TRBJ2-7; clone size: many; CDR3 protein: CARPMEAGRYSYEQYF; CDR3 DNA: TGTGCCAGGCCAATGGAGGCGGGACGATACTCCTACGAGCAGTACTTC